Below, 27 T cell receptor beta chains from the same sample are listed, as sequenced in a study of metastatic and nonmetastatic thyroid tumors. Every patient underwent thyroid surgery untreated. TCRdb re-called the PCR reads with MiXCR. The table has roughly 13,000 clones, 27% seen once. The sequenced material came from tumor tissue. All receptors come from a female donor with papillary thyroid cancer or a benign thyroid nodule (not recorded which). Some clones in this sample may be carry-over from other donors' samples.

This clone was seen repeatedly, ten times or more. The rearrangement links TRBV6-5 to TRBJ1-6, with D possibly being TRBD1 (5 bases). Per germline, CDR1 MNHEY and CDR2 SVGAGI. Trimming stripped 0 bases from V and 7 bases from J, with 7 bases between. This CDR3 comprises 14 residues. The DNA for the CDR3 is TGTGCCAGCAGTTACTCGAGGGGCAATTCACCCCTCCACTTT. This sequence encodes CASSYSRGNSPLHF.

This clone counts as medium-sized. The chain joins TRBV13 to TRBJ2-2; TRBD2 aligns across 11 bases. This CDR3 spans 15 amino acids. Germline V gives CDR1 PRHDT, CDR2 FYEKMQ (reference sequence). The junction had 6 bases not matched to a gene; V was cut back by 6 bases and J by 6 bases. CDR3: CASRPSGRRAGELFF. DNA for the CDR3: TGTGCCAGCAGGCCTAGCGGGAGGAGGGCCGGGGAGCTGTTTTTT.

This clone was seen a handful of times. The CDR3 region has the DNA TGTGCCAGCTGGGCTAGCGGGGGGTCTCGGAATGAGCAGTTCTTC. It yields the protein CASWASGGSRNEQFF. V usage is TRBV6-1 and J usage is TRBJ2-1, with 11 bases matching TRBD2. This CDR3 has 15 amino acids. Germline V CDR1 and CDR2: MNHNS, SASEGT. With V trimmed by 8 bases and J by 7 bases, 10 bases remained unmatched.

The gene calls are TRBV20-1 and TRBJ2-1; D is unresolved. The CDR3 contains 14 residues. V lost 0 bases to trimming and J lost 6 bases, with 12 bases between them. Germline values: CDR1 DFQATT, CDR2 SNEGSKA (reference sequence). CDR3 loop: CSARDSDGSNEQFF. DNA of the CDR3: TGCAGTGCTAGAGACTCGGATGGGTCCAATGAGCAGTTCTTC.

This clone was counted a few times. The rearrangement uses TRBV27 and TRBJ1-1; D unresolved. Per the germline V gene, CDR1 is MNHEY and CDR2 is SMNVEV (reference sequence). V shed 4 bases and J shed 1 base, with 1 base lying between them. The CDR3 is 11 amino acids. The CDR3: CASSSNTEAFF. CDR3 DNA: TGTGCCAGCAGTTCGAACACTGAAGCTTTCTTT.

The chain has TRBV6-4 and TRBJ2-3; 8 bases align to TRBD2. Germline V gives CDR1 MRHNA, CDR2 SNTAGT. This CDR3 spans 15 amino acids. The J segment lost 6 bases and the V segment lost 3 bases, leaving 8 bases of the junction unmatched. The CDR3 loop reads CASSDIAGGPDTQYF. CDR3 coding DNA: TGTGCCAGCAGTGATATTGCGGGAGGCCCTGATACGCAGTATTTT.

This clone was seen many times. This chain joins TRBV5-1 and TRBJ2-2, with no clear D. In germline, CDR1 is SGHRS, CDR2 YFSETQ. V was trimmed by 4 bases and J by 2 bases, leaving 12 bases between them. The length of the CDR3 is 15 residues. CDR3 sequence (DNA): TGCGCCAGCAGCCCTGGGGTTTCTAACACCGGGGAGCTGTTTTTT. Its protein is CASSPGVSNTGELFF. Based on the CDR3 plus reference TRBV5-1 and TRBJ2-2, the full variable domain is KAGVTQTPRYLIKTRGQQVTLSCSPISGHRSVSWYQQTPGQGLQFLFEYFSETQRNKGNFPGRFSGRQFSNSRSEMNVSTLELGDSALYLCASSPGVSNTGELFFGEGSRLTVL.

V is TRBV12-3 or TRBV12-4 and J is TRBJ1-1; D is unclear. This CDR3 region has 10 residues. V dropped 6 bases and J dropped 9 bases, with 8 bases sitting between them. CDR3 nucleotides: TGTGCCAGCAGCGGGATCCAAGCTTTCTTT. Its protein is CASSGIQAFF.

This clone appeared a few times. The chain employs TRBV6-1 and TRBJ1-1; no reliable D call. V lost 0 bases, J lost 9 bases, and 8 bases lay in between. This CDR3 contains 12 residues. Germline V gene lookup returns CDR1 MNHNS and CDR2 SASEGT. The CDR3 DNA sequence: TGTGCCAGCAGTGAAGCGCTTAGCAAAGCTTTCTTT. Translating it yields CASSEALSKAFF.

CDR3 DNA sequence: TGTGCCAGCAGTTTGAGCGGACCCAACACTGAAGCTTTCTTT. Translating it yields CASSLSGPNTEAFF. The chain carries TRBV28 and TRBJ1-1, with D unresolved. The ends were cut back, 3 bases at V and 2 bases at J, with 10 bases in the middle. The CDR3 extends over 14 amino acids. Germline-derived CDR1 and CDR2 are MDHEN and SYDVKM.

The sample holds a few counts of this clone. This chain links TRBV6-1 with TRBJ2-7, with TRBD2 matching over 9 bases. The CDR3 length is 16 residues. V lost 2 bases to trimming and J lost 3 bases; unmatched junction nucleotides: 8. CDR1 MNHNS and CDR2 SASEGT come from the germline V gene. The CDR3 sequence: CASSELGAGGFYEQYF. The CDR3 DNA reads TGTGCCAGCAGTGAATTGGGAGCGGGGGGCTTCTACGAGCAGTACTTC.

This clone was seen repeatedly, ten times or more. One end of the junction fails to match germline, which may point to a read error. The same CDR3 arises from other DNA sequences in this sample as well. This chain uses TRBV19 with TRBJ1-1; D unclear. Germline V lookup: CDR1 LNHDA, CDR2 SQIVND (reference sequence). The CDR3 contains 12 residues. The CDR3: CASLGFATEAFF. CDR3 DNA: TGCGCCAGTCTGGGGTTTGCCACTGAAGCTTTCTTT.

Many counts were recorded for this clone. In DNA, the CDR3 is TGTGCCACCGCATCGGGGGGAACCCCAGGAACCCAGTACTTC. Translation: CATASGGTPGTQYF. The V and J genes are TRBV24-1 and TRBJ2-5; 7 bases are shared with TRBD2. Germline V gives CDR1 KGHDR, CDR2 SFDVKD. V trimming: 9 bases; J trimming: 8 bases; junction bases outside the gene matches: 14. The CDR3 runs 14 residues.

This clone was detected only a few times. The genes are TRBV6-1 and TRBJ2-7; 7 bases are a match to TRBD2. The CDR3 runs 13 residues. The V segment lost 5 bases and the J segment 3 bases; nucleotides outside the gene matches: 4. Germline V CDR1 and CDR2: MNHNS, SASEGT. CDR3 in amino acids: CASSQRGYYEQYF. The CDR3 DNA sequence: TGTGCCAGCAGTCAGCGGGGCTACTACGAGCAGTACTTC.

DNA of the CDR3: TGCAGTGCTAGAGATCTCCATAACCTTGGCTACGAGCAGTACTTC. Translated: CSARDLHNLGYEQYF. V and J are TRBV20-1 and TRBJ2-7; the D is unclear. Trimming left V 0 bases short and J 3 bases short, with 15 bases between. The CDR3 has 15 residues. Germline V lookup: CDR1 DFQATT, CDR2 SNEGSKA (reference sequence).

This clone occurred many times. The chain joins TRBV28 to TRBJ2-7, with 9 bases aligning to TRBD2. The V gene end was trimmed by 1 base and the J gene end by 5 bases; junction bases not matched to a gene: 6. The CDR3 totals 15 residues. Germline V CDR1 and CDR2: MDHEN, SYDVKM. CDR3 DNA: TGTGCCAGCAGTTTATTTAGCGGGAGTTACCACGAGCAGTACTTC. It is translated as CASSLFSGSYHEQYF.

This clone is medium-sized within its sample. The chain employs TRBV7-9 and TRBJ2-7, with unresolved D. The germline CDR1 and CDR2 sequences are SEHNR and FQNEAQ (reference sequence). The CDR3 is 12 residues long. Trimming pared 6 bases from V and 0 bases from J, leaving 6 bases between. The CDR3 loop reads CASSLSSYEQYF. The CDR3, as DNA: TGTGCCAGCAGTCTCAGCTCCTACGAGCAGTACTTC.

This chain connects TRBV19 to TRBJ1-2; tentative D call: TRBD1 (5 bases). Trimming removed 6 bases at V and 5 bases at J, with 22 bases between. Germline CDR1 is LNHDA and CDR2 is SQIVND (reference sequence). The CDR3 length is 16 residues. CDR3 in DNA: TGTGCCAGTAGGCCAGGGACGTCAGAATGGTGGTATGGCTACACCTTC. Translating gives CASRPGTSEWWYGYTF.

The rearrangement joins TRBV11-3 to TRBJ2-5; no definite D call. With 1 base removed from V and 5 bases from J, the gap between germline ends came to 8 bases. The CDR3 totals 13 residues. Germline V gene lookup returns CDR1 SGHNT and CDR2 YENEEA. CDR3 sequence: CASSLALWETQYF. The CDR3 region has the DNA TGTGCCAGCAGCTTAGCACTCTGGGAGACCCAGTACTTC.

This clone was seen only once. The genes are TRBV7-9 and TRBJ1-4, with a weak D call TRBD1 (6 bases). Germline V lookup: CDR1 SEHNR, CDR2 FQNEAQ (reference sequence). The germline V and J ends were trimmed by 2 bases and 8 bases, with 12 bases remaining between them. The CDR3 extends over 14 amino acids. CDR3 in DNA: TGTGCCAGCAGCTTACAGGCAGGGGACGAAAAACTGTTTTTT. Its protein product is CASSLQAGDEKLFF. The full variable domain, with the rest looked up from reference TRBV7-9 and TRBJ1-4, is DTGVSQNPRHKITKRGQNVTFRCDPISEHNRLYWYRQTLGQGPEFLTYFQNEAQLEKSRLLSDRFSAERPKGSFSTLEIQRTEQGDSAMYLCASSLQAGDEKLFFGSGTQLSVL.

This clone appeared once. This chain links TRBV20-1 with TRBJ1-2; unclear D gene. This CDR3 has 13 residues. Germline V gene lookup returns CDR1 DFQATT and CDR2 SNEGSKA (reference sequence). V was pared by 2 bases and J by 8 bases, with 15 bases between. The CDR3 sequence: CSARLPRIRGYTF. Here the CDR3 DNA reads TGCAGTGCTAGATTACCTCGAATTCGGGGCTACACCTTC.

At least ten counts were recorded for this clone. Other DNA sequences in the sample encode the same CDR3. The rearrangement joins TRBV2 to TRBJ2-7, with D perhaps matching TRBD1 or TRBD2 (5 bases each). The CDR3 runs 15 residues. Germline CDR1 and CDR2: SNHLY and FYNNEI. Trimming removed 5 bases at V and 5 bases at J, with 19 bases between. CDR3 in DNA: TGTGCCAGCAGTCGGGACCGCCTAGTGATCCACGAGCAGTACGTC. It specifies CASSRDRLVIHEQYV.

This clone was counted between two and nine times. The rearrangement joins TRBV11-2 to TRBJ2-1; 14 nucleotides agree with TRBD2. The CDR3 covers 18 residues. Germline values: CDR1 SGHAT, CDR2 FQNNGV. V lost 5 bases to trimming and J lost 0 bases; unmatched junction nucleotides: 6. Here the CDR3 DNA reads TGTGCCAGCAGCCCCGTGGGACTAGCGGGAGTCTCCTACAATGAGCAGTTCTTC. Protein sequence: CASSPVGLAGVSYNEQFF.

The table lists this clone with a few counts. V usage is TRBV28 and J usage is TRBJ2-1, with D perhaps matching TRBD1 (6 bases). The CDR3 spans 15 residues. Germline CDR1 is MDHEN and CDR2 is SYDVKM. Trimming shortened V by 7 bases and J by 1 base, and 14 bases separated the two germline ends. CDR3 sequence: CASILQGGSYNEQFF. In nucleotides, the CDR3 is TGTGCCAGCATCCTCCAAGGGGGTTCCTACAATGAGCAGTTCTTC.

This clone occurred once. This chain links TRBV30 with TRBJ2-7; no firm D call. V lost 5 bases and J 6 bases, leaving 14 bases between the germline ends. Germline CDR1 is GTSNPN and CDR2 is SVGIG (reference sequence). This CDR3 comprises 12 residues. The CDR3 spells CAWQRDVTEQYF. CDR3 bases: TGTGCCTGGCAGAGAGACGTCACCGAGCAGTACTTC.

The table lists this clone with many counts. CDR3 DNA: TGTGCCAGCAGTTTAACCCTCACAGATACGCAGTATTTT. It yields the protein CASSLTLTDTQYF. The chain uses TRBV27 and TRBJ2-3; D uncertain. The germline CDR1 and CDR2 sequences are MNHEY and SMNVEV (reference sequence). The CDR3 sequence is 13 residues long. V gave up 2 bases and J gave up 2 bases, with 5 bases separating them.

This clone showed up just a few times. The chain couples TRBV6-1 to TRBJ2-5; 14 bases agree with TRBD2. The germline V gene has CDR1 MNHNS and CDR2 SASEGT. After removal of 4 bases from V and 6 bases from J, the junction contained 7 bases not matched to a gene. The CDR3 has 16 amino acids. DNA for the CDR3: TGTGCCAGCAGTGCAGGGACTAGCGGGGGCGGAAAGACCCAGTACTTC. Its translation is CASSAGTSGGGKTQYF.